Listed below are T cell receptor beta chains from one sample, sequenced in a study of cytomegalovirus exposure and HLA in healthy donors. Data came from immunoSEQ multiplex PCR; TCRdb stores just in-frame clones and leaves some out. The sample contains 150,000 to 200,000 clones, more than 70% of which appear only once. The sample comprised PBMCs. Every receptor here comes from a boy aged 5-17 years in good health and CMV-seronegative. Both conserved end residues are part of each CDR3. The D gene is left open where the match is weak. A clone size is listed for some rows: how often the clone was seen (once, few, many), or a class if it is expanded.

clone_size	v_call	d_call	j_call	cdr3_nt	cdr3_aa
.	TRBV5-4	TRBD2	TRBJ2-2	TGTGCCAGCAGCAACCCGAGACTAGCGGGGTCCGGGGAGCTGTTTTTT	CASSNPRLAGSGELFF
few	TRBV15	TRBD1	TRBJ2-4	TGTGCCACCAGCAAAGAGGGACAGGGACTAGCCAAAAACATTCAGTACTTC	CATSKEGQGLAKNIQYF
.	TRBV9	.	TRBJ2-1	TGTGCCAGCTTTGGAGCGGGTGGGTACAATGAGCATTTCTTC	CASFGAGGYNEHFF
few	TRBV27	TRBD2	TRBJ2-3	TGTGCCAGCACGCGGGGGGGCTCAGATACGCAGTATTTT	CASTRGGSDTQYF
few	TRBV9	TRBD2	TRBJ2-1	TGTGCCAGCAGCGTAAGCGGGAGTAGGGGTAATGAGCAGTTCTTC	CASSVSGSRGNEQFF
.	TRBV5-6	.	TRBJ2-1	TGTGCCAGCAGCTTGGCCATTGTCAATGAGCAGTTCTTC	CASSLAIVNEQFF
.	TRBV6-1	.	TRBJ2-7	TGTGCCAGCAGTGAAGGGGGGGGCAGGACCTACGAGCAGTACTTC	CASSEGGGRTYEQYF
.	TRBV11-2	TRBD2	TRBJ2-7	TGTGCCAGCAGCTTAGATTTTAGCGGGATTAGGAACGAGCAGTACTTC	CASSLDFSGIRNEQYF
.	TRBV5-1	.	TRBJ2-1	TGCGCCAGCAGCTTGGATCGTTCGGGGGAGCAGTTCTTC	CASSLDRSGEQFF
.	TRBV29-1	TRBD1	TRBJ1-6	TGCAGCGTGAGACAGGGGGCGGGAGAACCCCTCCACTTT	CSVRQGAGEPLHF
once	TRBV28	.	TRBJ1-2	TGTGCCAGCAGTTTGAGCGTAAACTATGGCTACACCTTC	CASSLSVNYGYTF
.	TRBV2	TRBD2	TRBJ2-7	TGTGCCAGCCCCGGGACTAGCGGATCCTACGAGCAGTACTTC	CASPGTSGSYEQYF
.	TRBV30	.	TRBJ1-2	TGTGCCTGGAGTGTACACGCGGGGTTGGTCGGCTACACCTTC	CAWSVHAGLVGYTF
.	TRBV5-1	TRBD1	TRBJ2-2	TGCGCCAGCAGCTTGTCGTTGGACAGGGAAACCGGGGAGCTGTTTTTT	CASSLSLDRETGELFF
.	TRBV7-2	.	TRBJ1-3	TGTGCCAGCAGCCGGCAGGCATCTAATCCGAACACCATATATTTT	CASSRQASNPNTIYF
.	TRBV5-8	TRBD1	TRBJ1-1	TGTGCCAGCAGCCCAGGGGACAGGGGGAGGACTGAAGCTTTCTTT	CASSPGDRGRTEAFF
.	TRBV7-2	TRBD1	TRBJ1-1	TGTGCCAGCAGCTTAGCGCTGGGACAGGGAGTGATGGCTTTCTTT	CASSLALGQGVMAFF
.	TRBV10-1	.	TRBJ1-1	TGCGCCAGCAGTGAAGTGCGGGGCTCCACTGAAGCTTTCTTT	CASSEVRGSTEAFF
.	TRBV18	TRBD1	TRBJ1-4	TGTGCCAGCTCACCCGCGACAGGGTCTGCAACTAATGAAAAACTGTTTTTT	CASSPATGSATNEKLFF
.	TRBV15	.	TRBJ1-4	TGTGCCACCAGCAGAACCCCGGGGGGCGGAGATGAAAAACTGTTTTTT	CATSRTPGGGDEKLFF
.	TRBV7-2	.	TRBJ1-1	TGTGCCAGCAGCCCCCCTTCGGACACTGAAGCTTTCTTT	CASSPPSDTEAFF
.	TRBV5-1	.	TRBJ2-2	TGCGCCAGCAGCTCCCTGAGGAGAGAGAACACCGGGGAGCTGTTTTTT	CASSSLRRENTGELFF
.	TRBV28	TRBD2	TRBJ2-7	TGTGCCAGCAGTTTAGCGGGAGGCTACGAGCAGTACTTC	CASSLAGGYEQYF
.	TRBV28	.	TRBJ2-7	TGTGCCAGCAGTCCTATCCCCTGGACTGGCTCCTACGAGCAGTACTTC	CASSPIPWTGSYEQYF
.	TRBV30	.	TRBJ1-1	TGTGCCTGGGGGGGGGCGAGGGACACTGAAGCTTTCTTT	CAWGGARDTEAFF
.	TRBV7-2	TRBD2	TRBJ2-3	TGTGCCAGCAGCTTAGCCGGGGGGGCCCCAGATACGCAGTATTTT	CASSLAGGAPDTQYF
.	TRBV9	TRBD1	TRBJ1-2	TGTGCCAGCAGCGTAGAAGCAGGGGGTGGCTACACCTTC	CASSVEAGGGYTF
.	TRBV5-6	.	TRBJ2-7	TGTGCCAGCCAAACAGGCTCCTCCTACGAGCAGTACTTC	CASQTGSSYEQYF
.	TRBV7-7	TRBD2	TRBJ2-1	TGTGCTAGCAGCCAAGAGGAGCGGGGATTCAATGAGCAGTTCTTC	CASSQEERGFNEQFF
.	TRBV7-2	.	TRBJ1-1	TGTGCCAGCAGCTTTAAGGGCAGGGGGAACACTGAAGCTTTCTTT	CASSFKGRGNTEAFF
.	TRBV7-3	TRBD1	TRBJ2-7	TGTGCCAGCAGCCCGTCCTCGGACAGGGGCTACGAGCAGTACTTC	CASSPSSDRGYEQYF
.	TRBV11-2	.	TRBJ2-5	TGTGCCAGCAGGTCCCTCCGACAGATCTTACAAGAGACCCAGTACTTC	CASRSLRQILQETQYF
.	TRBV13	.	TRBJ2-2	TGTGCCAGCAGCTCGGGGGACAACACCGGGGAGCTGTTTTTT	CASSSGDNTGELFF
.	TRBV11-2	TRBD2	TRBJ2-1	TGTGCCAGCAGCCCCTTAGCGGGTAATTCAGTTGAGCAGTTCTTC	CASSPLAGNSVEQFF